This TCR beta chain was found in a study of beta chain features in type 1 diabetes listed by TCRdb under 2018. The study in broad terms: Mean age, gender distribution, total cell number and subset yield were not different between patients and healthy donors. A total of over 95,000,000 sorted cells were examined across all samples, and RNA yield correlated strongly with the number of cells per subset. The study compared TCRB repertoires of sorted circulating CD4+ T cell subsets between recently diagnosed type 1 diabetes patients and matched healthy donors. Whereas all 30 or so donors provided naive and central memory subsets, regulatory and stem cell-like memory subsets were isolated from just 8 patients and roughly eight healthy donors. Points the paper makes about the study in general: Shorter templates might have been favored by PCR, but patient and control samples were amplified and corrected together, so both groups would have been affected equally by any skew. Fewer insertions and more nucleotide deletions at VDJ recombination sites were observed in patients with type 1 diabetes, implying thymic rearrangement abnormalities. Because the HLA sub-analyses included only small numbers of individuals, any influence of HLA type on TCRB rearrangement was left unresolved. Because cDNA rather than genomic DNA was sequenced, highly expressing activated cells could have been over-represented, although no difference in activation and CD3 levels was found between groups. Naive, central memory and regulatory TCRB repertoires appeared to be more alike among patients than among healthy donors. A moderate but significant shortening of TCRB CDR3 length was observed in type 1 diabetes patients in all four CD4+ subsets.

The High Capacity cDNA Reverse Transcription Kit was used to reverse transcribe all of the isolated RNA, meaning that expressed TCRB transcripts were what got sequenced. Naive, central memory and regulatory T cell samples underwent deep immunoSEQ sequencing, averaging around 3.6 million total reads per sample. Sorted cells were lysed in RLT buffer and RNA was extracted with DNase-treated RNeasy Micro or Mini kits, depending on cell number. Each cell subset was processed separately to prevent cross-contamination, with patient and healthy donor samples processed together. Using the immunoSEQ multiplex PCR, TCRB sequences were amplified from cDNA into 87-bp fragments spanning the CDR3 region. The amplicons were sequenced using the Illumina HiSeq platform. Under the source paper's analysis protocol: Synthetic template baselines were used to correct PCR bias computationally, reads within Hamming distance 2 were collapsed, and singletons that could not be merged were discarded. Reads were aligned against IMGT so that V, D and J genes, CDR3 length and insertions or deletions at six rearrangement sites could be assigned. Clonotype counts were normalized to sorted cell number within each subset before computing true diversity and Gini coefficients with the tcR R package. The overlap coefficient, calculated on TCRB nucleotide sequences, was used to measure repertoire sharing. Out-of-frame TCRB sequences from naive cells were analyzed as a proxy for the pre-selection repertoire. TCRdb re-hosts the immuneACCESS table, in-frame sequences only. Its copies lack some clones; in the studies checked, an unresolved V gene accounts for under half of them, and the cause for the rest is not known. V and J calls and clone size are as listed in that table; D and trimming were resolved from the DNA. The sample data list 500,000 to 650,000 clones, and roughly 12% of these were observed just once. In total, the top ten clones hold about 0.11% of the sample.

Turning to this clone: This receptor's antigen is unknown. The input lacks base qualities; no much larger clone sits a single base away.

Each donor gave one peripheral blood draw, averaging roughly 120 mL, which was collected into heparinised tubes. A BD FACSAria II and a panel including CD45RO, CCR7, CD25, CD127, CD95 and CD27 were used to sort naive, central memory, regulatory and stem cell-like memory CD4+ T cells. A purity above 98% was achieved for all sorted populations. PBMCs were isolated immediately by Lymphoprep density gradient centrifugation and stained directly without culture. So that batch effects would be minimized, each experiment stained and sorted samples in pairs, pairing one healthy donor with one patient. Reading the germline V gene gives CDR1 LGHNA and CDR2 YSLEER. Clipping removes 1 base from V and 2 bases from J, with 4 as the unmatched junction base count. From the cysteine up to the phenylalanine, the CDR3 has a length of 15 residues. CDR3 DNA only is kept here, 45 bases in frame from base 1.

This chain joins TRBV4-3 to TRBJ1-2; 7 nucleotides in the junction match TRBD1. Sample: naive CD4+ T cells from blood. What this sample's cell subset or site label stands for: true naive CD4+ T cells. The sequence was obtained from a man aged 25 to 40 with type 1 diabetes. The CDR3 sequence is CASSQVGQDNYGYTF. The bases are TGCGCCAGCAGCCAAGTTGGACAGGACAACTATGGCTACACCTTC.